This T cell receptor beta chain was obtained from a study of blood T cell repertoires in COVID-19. In the study overall: Donors in the United States, Italy and Spain gave samples during acute or convalescent COVID-19. T cells, B-cell-depleted T cells, or PBMCs supplied cDNA or gDNA.

V lost 7 bases, J lost 7 bases, and 15 bases lay in between. From germline, CDR1 is SGHRS and CDR2 YFSETQ. This CDR3 has 14 residues. Source study methods: Estimation of nucleated cell counts was performed using reference gene primer amplification. Some clones are missing from TCRdb's copy, which holds only in-frame ones; the method was immunoSEQ multiplex PCR. V, J and clone size derive from that table, while D and trimming were established from the DNA sequence. Seen here are hundreds of thousands of clones, 75% to 85% observed once, and the top ten hold 7.4%. The sequence was obtained from a woman between 50 and 59 years old with acute or convalescent COVID-19. The sample taken for sequencing was peripheral blood. The rearrangement links TRBV5-1 to TRBJ1-6; TRBD1 is a possible D gene (5 bases). The CDR3 DNA is TGCGCCAGCCGGAGGGGTCAAGGGAATTCACCCCTCCACTTT. This sequence encodes CASRRGQGNSPLHF. Filled out from reference TRBV5-1 and TRBJ1-6, the complete variable domain reads KAGVTQTPRYLIKTRGQQVTLSCSPISGHRSVSWYQQTPGQGLQFLFEYFSETQRNKGNFPGRFSGRQFSNSRSEMNVSTLELGDSALYLCASRRGQGNSPLHFGNGTRLTVT.